Listed below are T cell receptor beta chains from one sample, sequenced in a study of cytotoxic CD8 clonotypes in ibrutinib-treated CLL. The repertoire was sequenced with immunoSEQ multiplex PCR; TCRdb's copy has only in-frame clones and lacks some. The table shows over 120,000 clones, with 70% to 90% occurring only once. Specimen: PBMCs, collected after 36 months of ibrutinib treatment. Receptors originate from a human donor with chronic lymphocytic leukemia. Each CDR3 is given without its conserved first and last residue.

CDR3 length	V gene	J gene	CDR3 protein
12	TRBV18	TRBJ1-3	ASSLMGAGNTIY
11	TRBV5-1	TRBJ1-1	ASREQANTEAF
14	TRBV5-1	TRBJ1-1	ASSLSGGKVGAEAF
13	TRBV4-1	TRBJ1-1	ASSQDLGQNTEAF
12	TRBV19	TRBJ1-5	ASSIGSSNQPQH
12	TRBV5-1	TRBJ1-1	ASRGARGNTEAF
12	TRBV18	TRBJ1-5	ASSPGQGNQPQH
10	TRBV6-6	TRBJ1-5	ASNKEGWPQH
13	TRBV11-3	TRBJ2-1	ASSVDRFTYNEQF
12	TRBV10-3	TRBJ2-7	AISVGGREYEQY
12	TRBV6-5	TRBJ2-7	ASSFRDRGYEQY
12	TRBV7-8	TRBJ1-5	ASRPREPDQPQH
13	TRBV5-4	TRBJ2-1	ASSWGQGAFNEQF
11	TRBV27	TRBJ2-5	ASSGHTRGTQY
11	TRBV5-1	TRBJ1-1	ASSLDWGTEAF
13	TRBV5-1	TRBJ1-3	ASSLDGDPGNTIY
11	TRBV2	TRBJ2-3	ASSGGDSYTQY
13	TRBV28	TRBJ1-6	ASSFPVAYNSPLH
12	TRBV9	TRBJ1-5	ASSPAGSNQPQH
12	TRBV27	TRBJ2-1	ASSLFVAWNEQF
12	TRBV7-6	TRBJ2-3	ASSLVARTDTQY
14	TRBV5-8	TRBJ1-5	ASSLGQLFLGQPQH
10	TRBV4-1	TRBJ2-1	ASSQDVRVQF
12	TRBV7-9	TRBJ2-1	ASSRDRGSLEQF
12	TRBV7-8	TRBJ2-5	ASSLGTIGETQY
12	TRBV5-1	TRBJ2-3	ASSPLPGRDTQY
13	TRBV25-1	TRBJ2-7	ASSEAGDRDYEQY
11	TRBV18	TRBJ2-7	ASSSYLAYEQY
12	TRBV30	TRBJ1-1	AWSGGGQGTEAF
10	TRBV19	TRBJ2-7	ASSISGNEQY
12	TRBV6-1	TRBJ2-7	ASSESLGREEQY
12	TRBV27	TRBJ1-1	ASSLWGQGTEAF